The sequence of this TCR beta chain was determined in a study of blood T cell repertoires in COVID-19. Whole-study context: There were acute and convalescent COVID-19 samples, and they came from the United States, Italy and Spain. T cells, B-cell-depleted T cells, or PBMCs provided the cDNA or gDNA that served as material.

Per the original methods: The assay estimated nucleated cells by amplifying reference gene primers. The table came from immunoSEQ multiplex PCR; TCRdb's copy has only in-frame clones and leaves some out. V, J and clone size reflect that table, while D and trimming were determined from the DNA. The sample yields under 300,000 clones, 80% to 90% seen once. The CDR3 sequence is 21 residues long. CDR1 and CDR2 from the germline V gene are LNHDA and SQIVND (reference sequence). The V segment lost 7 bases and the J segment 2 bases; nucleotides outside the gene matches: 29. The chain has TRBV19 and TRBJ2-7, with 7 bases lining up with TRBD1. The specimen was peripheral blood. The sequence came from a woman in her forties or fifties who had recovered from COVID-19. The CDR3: CASKAGEPGQARAYDTYEQYF. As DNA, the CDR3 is TGTGCCAGTAAGGCGGGCGAGCCAGGACAGGCTCGAGCGTACGATACCTACGAGCAGTACTTC.